A selection of T cell receptor beta chains follows, all from one sample in a study of cytomegalovirus exposure and HLA in healthy donors. Repertoires were generated with immunoSEQ multiplex PCR, while TCRdb's copy carries only in-frame clones and drops some. The sample yields about 200,000 clones, 65% to 85% seen once. The source material was PBMCs. Receptors were obtained from a boy aged 2 to 10 in good health and CMV-seronegative. Each CDR3 is given with its conserved first and last residue. Expanded clones are given a class, and other clones once, few, many or no size at all.

j_call v_call clone_size cdr3_aa
TRBJ2-7 TRBV5-6 NA CASSLDYGTGADEQYF
TRBJ1-6 TRBV30 NA CAWSVQGGGSPLHF
TRBJ2-1 TRBV7-8 NA CASSSGNEQFF
TRBJ2-2 TRBV2 NA CARELVPNTGELFF
TRBJ2-3 TRBV5-1 NA CASSSGGTDTQYF
TRBJ1-5 TRBV7-8 NA CASSLGRQGIISGQHF
TRBJ2-1 TRBV27 NA CASSESGGAGNEQFF
TRBJ2-4 TRBV11-2 NA CASSPTSGRGAKNIQYF
TRBJ1-1 TRBV6-5 NA CASSYQGGTTEAFF
TRBJ1-1 TRBV5-1 once CASSLTGSEAFF
TRBJ1-1 TRBV4-3 NA CASSQDRGGGSDTEAFF
TRBJ2-2 TRBV6-5 NA CASLAQGRYTGELFF
TRBJ1-1 TRBV6-6 NA CASSFFRGRATEAFF
TRBJ1-2 TRBV2 NA CASLQGADYGYTF
TRBJ2-5 TRBV9 NA CASSPGGMAGGGETQYF
TRBJ2-7 TRBV7-9 NA CASGLGTGSSYEQYF
TRBJ2-1 TRBV7-9 NA CASSPPALGGSEQFF
TRBJ2-1 TRBV19 NA CASSIRGQGWTTAYNEQFF
TRBJ2-3 TRBV7-3 NA CASSLVGAGDTQYF
TRBJ1-1 TRBV29-1 NA CSAQKPGLIGEAFF
TRBJ1-1 TRBV29-1 NA CSVGYQVGTEAFF
TRBJ1-2 TRBV5-5 NA CASSLAPGSPHFSNYGYTF
TRBJ2-1 TRBV6-1 NA CASSEARQVAYNEQFF